The T cell receptor beta chain described here comes from a study of graft-versus-host responses after intestinal transplantation. Study summary: All recipients were given anti-thymocyte globulin induction, and tacrolimus and steroids were then administered for around three years. Findings of the study overall: Early declines in HvG clones that occurred post-transplant were associated with peak circulating GvH clone levels. GvH clones were found in recipient marrow; some appeared first in ileum or blood.

Turning to this clone: Antigen specificity is unknown.

The V end was cut by 7 bases, the J end by 5 bases, with 17 bases between. This CDR3 spans 15 amino acids. CDR1 is MNHNS, CDR2 SASEGT, per germline. Bone marrow obtained following transplant was drawn from the posterior iliac crest or from another site. The table came from immunoSEQ multiplex PCR; TCRdb's copy has only in-frame clones and leaves some out. The table records roughly 17,000 clones, roughly 86% of them present only once. The rearrangement links TRBV6-1 to TRBJ2-2; D not certain. This sequence originates from a human patient who received an intestinal transplant, so some T cells may come from the graft donor. Source: bone marrow, taken approximately 120 days after transplant. For the CDR3, the DNA is TGTGCCAGCACTCCCGCCTGGATAACAACCGGGGAGCTGTTTTTT. This translates into CASTPAWITTGELFF.